The 5 T cell receptor beta chains presented below share a single source sample, sequenced in a study of blood T cells in healthy people across ages. Primed by a sample-barcoded 5' primer and a J-beta primer mix, a second PCR proceeded for about 6 to 11 cycles. Each CDR3 protein gets one entry after TCRdb re-called the 5' RACE reads with MiXCR. The sample holds 500,000 to 650,000 distinct CDR3 sequences; about 29% are singletons and the top ten take approximately 3.6%. These data were also filed under a second study, of T cells of mothers and their children.

Sequenced input: blood. All receptors come from a boy between 2 and 10 years old in good health.

This clonotype was found a few times. The genes are TRBV12-3 or TRBV12-4 and TRBJ2-5; 10 positions match TRBD2. With the DNA end fitting TRBJ2-1 better, the J assignment may be wrong. CDR3 length: 16 residues. CDR3 bases: TGTGCCAGCAAAGGCACTAGCGGGACCCTCTTTGATGAGCAGTTCTTC. It is translated as CASKGTSGTLFDEQFF.

The V call is TRBV11-2, the J call TRBJ1-3; no firm D call. The CDR3 runs 13 residues. Deletions cut 5 bases from V and 7 bases from J, with 12 bases between. Germline-derived CDR1 and CDR2 are SGHAT and FQNNGV. Written as DNA, the CDR3 is TGTGCCAGCAGCCCAGCCTCTAGGAACACCATATATTTT. As protein: CASSPASRNTIYF.

This rearrangement joins TRBV12-3 or TRBV12-4 to TRBJ1-2, with D tentatively TRBD1 (5 bases). This CDR3 comprises 15 residues. V lost 5 bases and J lost 4, with 17 bases in between. The CDR3 loop reads CASSPRGEGIYGYTF. The CDR3 region has the DNA TGTGCCAGCAGTCCTAGGGGTGAGGGGATCTATGGCTACACCTTC.

The chain uses TRBV20-1 and TRBJ2-5; D is perhaps TRBD2 (6 bases). The germline V and J ends were trimmed by 6 bases and 2 bases, with 19 bases remaining between them. This CDR3 has 15 residues. Germline values: CDR1 DFQATT, CDR2 SNEGSKA (reference sequence). CDR3 amino acids: CSAPATNAGQETQYF. Written as DNA, the CDR3 is TGCAGTGCCCCCGCTACGAATGCGGGGCAAGAGACCCAGTACTTC.

J is TRBJ1-2 and V is TRBV5-1; the D gene is possibly TRBD1 (6 bases). V was clipped by 0 bases and J by 4 bases, with 13 bases between them. Germline V lookup: CDR1 SGHRS, CDR2 YFSETQ. The CDR3 length is 15 residues. The DNA for the CDR3 is TGCGCCAGCAGCTTGGACAGGGCCGAGGTCTATGGCTACACCTTC. This sequence encodes CASSLDRAEVYGYTF.